The T cell receptor (beta chain) described here comes from a study of blood T cell repertoires in COVID-19. Overall study context: PBMCs, B-cell-depleted T cells, or T cells were the source of the cDNA or gDNA that made up the material.

In the study's own analysis: By means of reference gene primer amplification, nucleated cell counts were estimated. TCRdb's copy holds only in-frame clones and misses some; the assay was immunoSEQ multiplex PCR. Clone size and the V and J calls come from that table; the DNA yielded D and trimming. Here the sample spans 97,000 or so clones, roughly 82% being singletons. The V segment lost 4 bases and the J segment 4 bases; nucleotides outside the gene matches: 4. Germline values: CDR1 LGHDT, CDR2 YNNKEL (reference sequence). The CDR3 is 14 residues long. Sequences were obtained from peripheral blood. The chain links TRBV3-1 (or the pseudogene TRBV3-2) to TRBJ1-3; 7 bases match TRBD1. The origin of this receptor is a man between 65 and 85 years old with active or convalescent COVID-19. CDR3 sequence: CASSLSGGGNTIYF. CDR3 sequence (DNA): TGTGCCAGCAGCCTCTCAGGGGGAGGAAACACCATATATTTT.